This T cell receptor (beta chain) comes out of a study of graft-versus-host responses after intestinal transplantation. At the level of the study: Recipients uniformly received anti-thymocyte globulin induction, followed by tacrolimus and steroids for around 3 years. Overall study findings and caveats: Some GvH clones were seen earlier in gut or blood, suggesting intestinal origin.

Generated by immunoSEQ multiplex PCR, the TCRdb table keeps only in-frame clones and is missing some. The sample records just over 20,000 clones, around 92% being singletons. As concerns this clone: Its antigen remains unidentified.

This TCR was recovered from a human patient who received an intestinal transplant, so some T cells may come from the graft donor. The sequencing used PBMCs, collected roughly 260 days after intestinal transplant.

This CDR3 reads CASREEWSSYNEQFF. Written as DNA, the CDR3 is TGTGCCAGCAGGGAGGAATGGAGCTCCTACAATGAGCAGTTCTTC. The chain has TRBV27 and TRBJ2-1, with D possibly matching TRBD2 (5 bases). This CDR3 is built from 15 residues. Germline CDR1 reads MNHEY; CDR2 reads SMNVEV (reference sequence). V lost 6 bases, J lost 0 bases, and 12 bases lay in between.